Listed below are T cell receptor beta chains from one sample, sequenced in a study of blood T cell repertoires in COVID-19. The protocol was immunoSEQ multiplex PCR, while the TCRdb copy is restricted to in-frame clones and leaves out a portion. The sample comprises about 320,000 clones, around 85% of which are singletons, and around 1.9% rests with the top ten. The sample consisted of PBMCs or T cells enriched from blood (not recorded which). These TCRs come from a woman in her twenties or thirties who had been exposed to COVID-19. The CDR3 runs from the conserved cysteine through the conserved F or W. The order of the fields is V gene, J gene, clone size, D gene, CDR3 DNA, CDR3 protein. D genes are given only for firm matches. Not every row has a clone size; where given, it reads once, few, many or a size class.

TRBV6-4	TRBJ1-2	.	.	TGTGCCAGCAGTGAGAACAGCCATTCTAACTATGGCTACACCTTC	CASSENSHSNYGYTF
TRBV25-1	TRBJ1-1	.	.	TGTGCCAGCAGTGATCCGGGGGGAGGGAACACTGAAGCTTTCTTT	CASSDPGGGNTEAFF
TRBV28	TRBJ2-7	few	TRBD1	TGTGCCAGCAGTTCCGTGGACAGGGGGCTTATCGAGCAGTACTTC	CASSSVDRGLIEQYF
TRBV9	TRBJ1-2	.	.	TGTGCCAGCAGCGTAGGGGGACAAAATTATGGCTACACCTTC	CASSVGGQNYGYTF
TRBV2	TRBJ2-7	.	.	TGTGCCAGCAGTGAAAGTCGGGTTCTCTCCTACGAGCAGTACTTC	CASSESRVLSYEQYF
TRBV7-9	TRBJ2-7	.	.	TGTGCCAGCAGCTTAGTAGTGGACGAGCAGTACTTC	CASSLVVDEQYF
TRBV6-5	TRBJ1-2	once	.	TGTGCCAGCAGTTATAGGTCCAAGACCAGGGGCTACACCTTC	CASSYRSKTRGYTF
TRBV27	TRBJ2-7	few	TRBD1	TGTGCCAGCAGTGATGTACAGGGGAGCGGCGAGCAGTACTTC	CASSDVQGSGEQYF
TRBV25-1	TRBJ2-3	.	TRBD2	TGTGCCAGCAGTGAATCCCCAGGATGGGGGAGGGAGGCCACGCAGTATTTT	CASSESPGWGREATQYF
TRBV25-1	TRBJ2-3	.	TRBD1	TGTGCCAGCCAATTCGGGTCAGGGGGAACAGATACGCAGTATTTT	CASQFGSGGTDTQYF
TRBV5-1	TRBJ2-1	.	.	TGCGCCAGCACCGCGGCCGGAAATGAGCAGTTCTTC	CASTAAGNEQFF
TRBV28	TRBJ1-4	.	.	TGTGCCAGCAGTTTTCGGAGGGCAGCTAATGAAAAACTGTTTTTT	CASSFRRAANEKLFF
TRBV5-1	TRBJ2-1	.	TRBD2	TGCGCCAGCAGCCCGGGACTAGCGGGAGGTACCCCTTGGCGGAATGAGCAGTTCTTC	CASSPGLAGGTPWRNEQFF
TRBV20-1	TRBJ2-1	few	TRBD2	TGCAGTGCTAGTCCACTAGCGGAAACTACTCACTTATACAATGAGCAGTTCTTC	CSASPLAETTHLYNEQFF
TRBV9	TRBJ2-1	once	.	TGTGCCAGCAGCGTTAGCGGTTCGAACTACAATGAGCAGTTCTTC	CASSVSGSNYNEQFF
TRBV4-2	TRBJ2-3	many	TRBD2	TGTGCCAGCAGCCCCATACTAGCGGGAAGCACAGATACGCAGTATTTT	CASSPILAGSTDTQYF
TRBV19	TRBJ2-1	.	.	TGTGCCAGTAGCATCACCTTTACGGGCTCCTACAATGAGCAGTTCTTC	CASSITFTGSYNEQFF